The 9 T cell receptor beta chains below come from one sample, sequenced in a study of CD8+CD57+ T cells in acquired aplastic anemia. Genomic DNA was employed as the template in profiling TCR beta VDJ and CDR3. Via MiXCR, TCRdb re-called the reads, giving one row per CDR3 protein. Among 250,000 to 350,000 distinct CDR3 sequences listed, approximately 56% were seen once. Input material: sorted CD4+, CD8+, or CD8+CD57+ T cells (not recorded which) from PBMCs. The origin of the receptors is a human donor with severe aplastic anemia or a healthy control (not recorded which).

The V gene is TRBV7-9, the J gene TRBJ2-7; possible D gene TRBD2, 5 bases. Germline V gene lookup returns CDR1 SEHNR and CDR2 FQNEAQ (reference sequence). The CDR3 is made up of 13 amino acids. V lost 1 base and J lost 5, with 9 bases in between. The CDR3 spells CASSLGSGNEQYF. The CDR3 nucleotides are TGTGCCAGCAGCTTAGGTTCGGGGAACGAGCAGTACTTC.

This clonotype was recorded a few times. This rearrangement joins TRBV25-1 to TRBJ1-1; D unclear. The germline V gene encodes CDR1 MGHDK and CDR2 SYGVNS. Trimming took off 2 bases at V and 4 bases at J, with 8 bases between the two ends. This CDR3 spans 13 amino acids. The CDR3 coding sequence is TGTGCCAGCAGTGAACTCGCAGTCACTGAAGCTTTCTTT. Encoded protein: CASSELAVTEAFF.

This rearrangement joins TRBV6-1 to TRBJ1-1; D unclear. The length of the CDR3 is 13 residues. Trimming stripped 6 bases from V and 3 bases from J, with 11 bases between. Germline V CDR1 and CDR2: MNHNS, SASEGT. The CDR3 here is CASRQRLDTEAFF. The CDR3 region has the DNA TGTGCCAGCAGACAGAGGTTGGACACTGAAGCTTTCTTT.

This clonotype was recorded many times. This chain uses TRBV6-6 with TRBJ2-5; perhaps D is TRBD1 or TRBD2 (6 bases each). Germline CDR1 is MNHNY and CDR2 is SVGAGI (reference sequence). Trimming left V 6 bases short and J 0 bases short, with 17 bases between. This CDR3 contains 16 residues. The CDR3 here is CASSPRGLGYQETQYF. The DNA of the CDR3 is TGTGCCAGCAGCCCCCGGGGGCTCGGGTACCAAGAGACCCAGTACTTC.

The chain links TRBV7-3 to TRBJ1-6, with D tentatively TRBD1 (6 bases). The V end was cut by 3 bases, the J end by 3 bases, with 15 bases between. The CDR3 loop spans 17 amino acids. Germline CDR1 is SGHTA and CDR2 is FQGTGA. The CDR3 region is CASSLVDGGSYNSPLHF. Written as DNA, the CDR3 is TGTGCCAGCAGCTTGGTGGACGGGGGCAGCTATAATTCACCCCTCCACTTT. Filled out from reference TRBV7-3 and TRBJ1-6, the complete variable domain reads GAGVSQTPSNKVTEKGKYVELRCDPISGHTALYWYRQSLGQGPEFLIYFQGTGAADDSGLPNDRFFAVRPEGSVSTLKIQRTERGDSAVYLCASSLVDGGSYNSPLHFGNGTRLTVT.

There are many counts of this clonotype. One end of the junction is discordant with germline, which a read error may explain. V is TRBV2 and J is TRBJ1-3; D is ambiguous. CDR3 length: 12 amino acids. The V gene's germline CDR1 is SNHLY and CDR2 FYNNEI. The CDR3 region is CASSVYGDTIYF. The CDR3, as DNA: TGTGCCAGCAGTGTTTATGGAGACACCATATATTTT.

The chain joins TRBV24-1 to TRBJ2-1; 8 nucleotides agree with TRBD2. Germline CDR1 and CDR2: KGHDR and SFDVKD. There are 16 residues in the CDR3. The junction had 7 bases not matched to a gene; V was cut back by 2 bases and J by 5 bases. The CDR3 sequence is CATSDYAGGPNNEQFF. DNA for the CDR3: TGTGCCACCAGTGATTACGCGGGAGGTCCGAACAATGAGCAGTTCTTC.

V and J are TRBV20-1 and TRBJ1-5; 8 positions agree with TRBD1. V shed 0 bases and J 3 bases; nucleotides not matched to a gene: 10. CDR1 and CDR2 from the germline V gene are DFQATT and SNEGSKA (reference sequence). CDR3 length: 17 residues. This chain's CDR3 is CSARDLRQGTANQPQHF. As DNA, the CDR3 is TGCAGTGCTAGAGATTTGAGACAGGGGACGGCCAATCAGCCCCAGCATTTT.

This clonotype showed up many times. The chain recombines TRBV5-8 with TRBJ2-5, with TRBD2 matching 8 bases. The CDR3 sequence is 15 residues long. With V trimmed by 0 bases and J by 5 bases, 6 bases remained unmatched. Looked up from germline, CDR1 is SGHTS and CDR2 is YDEGEE. The CDR3 region has the DNA TGTGCCAGCAGCTTGGATACGGGGGGGCATGAGACCCAGTACTTC. This translates into CASSLDTGGHETQYF.